What follows is one T cell receptor beta chain and its context. Its antigen is unidentified. This entry comes from a study of T cell repertoires in cytomegalovirus infection. The study, taken as a whole, reports: Clonotypes of TCR beta that were HLA-C-restricted and CMV-specific dominated the ex vivo response.

V was pared by 4 bases and J by 0 bases, with 13 bases between. CDR1 is SGHDN and CDR2 is FVKESK in the germline V gene. This CDR3 region has 16 residues. Using its own MiXCR run on the reads, TCRdb lists one record per CDR3 protein. Of 290,000 or so distinct CDR3 sequences listed, 9.6% are singletons. Material: PBMCs. The chain is built from TRBV14 and TRBJ2-1, with D perhaps matching TRBD2 (5 bases). This TCR was sampled from a human donor in good health (CMV status not recorded). Some clones in this sample may be carry-over from other donors' samples. The CDR3 bases are TGTGCCAGCAGCCTAGAAGGGAGTTTCTCCTACAATGAGCAGTTCTTC. Encoded protein: CASSLEGSFSYNEQFF.